The 18 T cell receptor beta chains in this list originate from one sample, sequenced in a study of blood T cell repertoires in COVID-19. This table comes from immunoSEQ multiplex PCR, and its TCRdb copy is limited to in-frame clones, with some not included. The sample yields roughly 340,000 clones, about 93% seen once. Sequenced sample: peripheral blood. These TCRs come from a woman aged 18-29 years who had recovered from COVID-19.

The V and J genes are TRBV18 and TRBJ1-1, with TRBD1 as a possible D gene (5 bases). V was shortened by 6 bases and J by 3 bases, with 11 bases between the two germline ends. CDR1 is KGHSH, CDR2 LQKENI, per germline. This CDR3 comprises 13 residues. CDR3 nucleotide sequence: TGTGCCAGCTCTCCTAAAGGGGACACTGAAGCTTTCTTT. It encodes CASSPKGDTEAFF.

This clone was recorded a few times. CDR3 residues: CASFHEGGTAFF. In DNA form, the CDR3 reads TGTGCCAGCTTCCACGAAGGAGGGACAGCTTTCTTT. The rearrangement links TRBV25-1 to TRBJ1-1, with a possible D match to TRBD1 (5 bases). The V gene lost 8 bases and the J gene lost 10 bases, with 17 bases spanning the gap. Per germline, CDR1 MGHDK and CDR2 SYGVNS. CDR3 size: 12 residues.

The chain carries TRBV11-3 and TRBJ1-1; the D gene is possibly TRBD1 (5 bases). Germline V gives CDR1 SGHNT, CDR2 YENEEA. V was trimmed by 3 bases and J by 7 bases, leaving 6 bases between them. This CDR3 has 11 amino acids. The CDR3 reads CASSLGGEAFF. Here the CDR3 DNA reads TGTGCCAGCAGCTTGGGGGGTGAAGCTTTCTTT.

This rearrangement joins TRBV7-9 to TRBJ2-3; a weak D match, TRBD1 (6 bases). The CDR3 contains 14 residues. With 3 bases removed from V and 6 bases from J, the gap between germline ends came to 13 bases. Germline lookup yields CDR1 SEHNR and CDR2 FQNEAQ (reference sequence). The CDR3 DNA reads as TGTGCCAGCAGCTTCCGGGACAATAGGGATACGCAGTATTTT. Protein: CASSFRDNRDTQYF.

The rearrangement joins TRBV5-1 to TRBJ2-1, with 10 bases lining up with TRBD2. This CDR3 spans 16 amino acids. Looked up from germline, CDR1 is SGHRS and CDR2 is YFSETQ. Trimming at V came to 4 bases and at J to 4 bases, leaving 8 bases not matched to a gene. CDR3: CASSLGTSATYNEQFF. DNA of the CDR3: TGCGCCAGCAGCCTCGGGACTAGCGCCACGTACAATGAGCAGTTCTTC.

The chain joins TRBV30 to TRBJ1-6; TRBD1 aligns across 8 bases. Trimming cost V 3 bases and J 5 bases; bases outside gene matches: 12. Germline V CDR1 and CDR2: GTSNPN, SVGIG (reference sequence). The CDR3 has 17 residues. CDR3 in amino acids: CAWRRIGQGADNSPLHF. The DNA of the CDR3 is TGTGCCTGGAGGCGAATCGGTCAGGGGGCAGATAATTCACCCCTCCACTTT.

The chain couples TRBV11-2 to TRBJ1-5; D is undetermined. V was trimmed by 5 bases and J by 4 bases, leaving 9 bases between them. Per the germline V gene, CDR1 is SGHAT and CDR2 is FQNNGV. The CDR3 is 13 amino acids. The CDR3 nucleotides are TGTGCCAGCAGCCCAGGATTTAATCAGCCCCAGCATTTT. It specifies CASSPGFNQPQHF.

V gene TRBV10-3 combines with J gene TRBJ2-3; 7 bases align to TRBD1. The germline V gene encodes CDR1 ENHRY and CDR2 SYGVKD. This CDR3 spans 15 amino acids. V lost 7 bases, J lost 2 bases, and 9 bases stayed unmatched. The CDR3 DNA reads TGTGCCATCAACCGACAGGGACCCTTCACAGATACGCAGTATTTT. Translated, it gives CAINRQGPFTDTQYF.

The chain links TRBV7-8 to TRBJ1-2; D uncertain. CDR3 length: 14 amino acids. Deletions cut 0 bases from V and 4 bases from J, with 9 bases between. Germline CDR1 and CDR2: SGHVS and FQNEAQ. Here the CDR3 DNA reads TGTGCCAGCAGCTTAGCGGGCAGGTCCTATGGCTACACCTTC. Translation: CASSLAGRSYGYTF. The full variable domain, in which reference TRBV7-8 and TRBJ1-2 provide the parts outside the CDR3, is GAGVSQSPRYKVAKRGQDVALRCDPISGHVSLFWYQQALGQGPEFLTYFQNEAQLDKSGLPSDRFFAERPEGSVSTLKIQRTQQEDSAVYLCASSLAGRSYGYTFGSGTRLTVV.

V is TRBV11-3 and J is TRBJ2-1; D uncertain. The CDR3 is 16 residues long. The V gene's germline CDR1 is SGHNT and CDR2 YENEEA. V gave up 5 bases and J gave up 0 bases, with 14 bases separating them. The CDR3 here is CASSPPSGSSYNEQFF. CDR3 sequence (DNA): TGTGCCAGCAGCCCACCCTCCGGGTCCTCCTACAATGAGCAGTTCTTC.

This sequence joins TRBV9 and TRBJ2-5, with D possibly matching TRBD1 (6 bases). Germline V gives CDR1 SGDLS, CDR2 YYNGEE. The CDR3 is 13 amino acids. The germline V and J ends were trimmed by 3 bases and 7 bases, with 13 bases remaining between them. The CDR3 sequence is CASSDRVMGTQYF. CDR3 nucleotide sequence: TGTGCCAGCAGCGACAGGGTGATGGGGACCCAGTACTTC.

The rearrangement links TRBV12-3 or TRBV12-4 to TRBJ1-2; D unclear. The V and J ends lost 7 bases and 8 bases respectively, with 17 bases between them. The CDR3 is made up of 13 amino acids. CDR3 DNA: TGTGCCAGCACTAGGCCGAGTTCTTGGGGCTACACCTTC. This codes for CASTRPSSWGYTF.

The chain couples TRBV19 to TRBJ2-7; TRBD2 matches at 7 bases. Trimming at V came to 1 base and at J to 10 bases, leaving 7 bases not matched to a gene. Germline CDR1 reads LNHDA; CDR2 reads SQIVND (reference sequence). The CDR3 covers 13 residues. CDR3: CASSIARGRDQYV. The CDR3 DNA reads as TGTGCCAGTAGTATAGCAAGAGGGAGGGATCAGTACGTC.

The gene calls are TRBV25-1 and TRBJ2-3, with 10 positions matching TRBD2. The CDR3 runs 16 residues. The ends lost 4 bases at V and 3 bases at J; junction bases unmatched: 7. Germline CDR1 MGHDK, CDR2 SYGVNS. CDR3 in amino acids: CASSGEREGRTDTQYF. CDR3 DNA sequence: TGTGCCAGCAGTGGGGAGCGGGAGGGCCGTACAGATACGCAGTATTTT.

The chain links TRBV12-5 to TRBJ2-2, with 8 bases lining up with TRBD2. Germline assignment: CDR1 LGHNT and CDR2 FRNRAP. The CDR3 is made up of 17 amino acids. After removal of 0 bases from V and 6 bases from J, the junction contained 9 bases not matched to a gene. CDR3 in amino acids: CASGLVHASGSAGELFF. CDR3 nucleotide sequence: TGTGCTAGTGGTTTGGTACATGCTAGCGGGTCGGCCGGGGAGCTGTTTTTT.

This clone was seen a handful of times. The rearrangement links TRBV15 to TRBJ2-3; 11 bases align to TRBD2. From germline, CDR1 is LNHNV and CDR2 YYDKDF (reference sequence). V gave up 1 base and J gave up 2 bases; unmatched junction bases: 14. The CDR3 loop spans 20 amino acids. The DNA of the CDR3 is TGTGCCACCAGCAGAGCAAGGGGCCTCGGGACTAGCGGAATCACAGATACGCAGTATTTT. Translation: CATSRARGLGTSGITDTQYF.

This chain connects TRBV7-8 to TRBJ2-1; a weak D match, TRBD2 (5 bases). Between the trimmed V and J ends, which lost 5 bases and 6 bases, there was a span of 11 bases. Germline CDR1 is SGHVS and CDR2 is FQNEAQ. The CDR3 runs 13 residues. CDR3 in amino acids: CASSPDSFNEQFF. In DNA form, the CDR3 reads TGTGCCAGCAGCCCGGACTCTTTCAATGAGCAGTTCTTC.

V and J are TRBV5-6 and TRBJ2-1; 7 nucleotides match TRBD2. This CDR3 has 14 amino acids. Germline V gene sequence: CDR1 SGHDT, CDR2 YYEEEE. Germline trimming cut 0 bases from V and 11 bases from J; bases unmatched to any gene: 8. The CDR3 nucleotides read TGTGCCAGCAGCTTGGCGGGGGGTCCCCCGAAGCAGTTCTTC. Translating gives CASSLAGGPPKQFF.